This TCR beta chain was sequenced in a study of T cell clonotyping in hematopoietic cell transplantation. Assay: immunoSEQ multiplex PCR; the TCRdb copy retains only in-frame clones and omits some. The data hold about 6,800 clones, with about 91% observed a single time. The time point was: recipient sample about 28 days before transplant, after cytoreduction. Samples: about 28 days before transplant, then days 30, 100 and 180 after. The CDR3 has 14 amino acids. Germline V gives CDR1 SGHDT, CDR2 YYEEEE. Losses at the gene ends were 4 bases for V and 1 base for J; bases not matched to a gene: 5. The rearrangement uses TRBV5-6 and TRBJ2-7; 7 positions agree with TRBD1. The material was peripheral blood mononuclear cells, obtained before stem cell transplant. The TCR originated in a man aged 30 to 45 with acute myeloid leukemia. Some clones in this sample may be carry-over from other donors' samples. CDR3 region: CASSLPGQSYEQYF. CDR3 sequence (DNA): TGTGCCAGCAGCCTCCCGGGACAGTCCTACGAGCAGTACTTC.